This T cell receptor beta chain was identified during a study of low-dose radiotherapy and immunotherapy resistance in tumors. Whole-study context: Cohort 1 was treated with 0.5 Gy per fraction at 2-week intervals, amounting to 6.5 Gy overall. Cohort 2 was treated with 1 Gy per fraction every two weeks, amounting to 13 Gy across 26 weeks. Cyclophosphamide was given intravenously at 200 mg/m2 every two weeks, and each dose came one day before radiation and immunotherapy.

Indicated time point: after trial treatment. Treatment reported: LDRT plus nivolumab, ipilimumab, low-dose cyclophosphamide and aspirin (RACIN trial). cDNA synthesis used a TRAV/TRBV-specific primer set for both chains. TCRs were amplified for roughly 22 PCR cycles with a constant-region primer and V-primer adapter. TCRdb itself ran the reads through MiXCR, one entry per CDR3 protein. The sample yields roughly 90,000 distinct CDR3 sequences, around a fifth seen once. CDR3 length: 13 amino acids. Germline CDR1 reads DFQATT; CDR2 reads SNEGSKA (reference sequence). Deletions cut 6 bases from V and 4 bases from J, with 15 bases between. The table lists this clonotype with many counts.

Sequenced material: PBMCs, taken after low-dose radiotherapy plus immunotherapy. This TCR came from a female donor with ovarian cancer. The chain has TRBV20-1 and TRBJ1-2; the D is unclear. For the CDR3, the DNA is TGCAGTGCCCCGCACGCCTCTAGCTATGGCTACACCTTC. This translates into CSAPHASSYGYTF.